This is a list of T cell receptor beta chains from one sample in a study of blood T cell repertoires in COVID-19. The method was immunoSEQ multiplex PCR; TCRdb's version includes in-frame clones alone and lacks a portion of them. The sample includes roughly 210,000 clones, about 87% of them seen just once. The sample comprised peripheral blood. These receptors were obtained from a man between 65 and 79 years old with acute or convalescent COVID-19. Both conserved end residues are part of each CDR3. The order of the fields is D gene, J gene, clone size, V gene, CDR3 protein, CDR3 DNA. D genes are given only for firm matches. Size values are once, few and many counts, or a class for expanded clones, and some rows have none.

. TRBJ2-1 . TRBV25-1 CASSESGYFNEQFF TGTGCCAGCAGTGAATCGGGGTATTTCAATGAGCAGTTCTTC
TRBD1 TRBJ2-5 . TRBV18 CASSPKQGQATTKETQYF TGTGCCAGCTCACCGAAACAGGGGCAAGCGACTACGAAAGAGACCCAGTACTTC
. TRBJ1-2 . TRBV12-3/TRBV12-4 CASSLTEGGYTF TGTGCCAGCAGTCTCACGGAGGGTGGCTACACCTTC
. TRBJ1-2 . TRBV30 CAWSQREEGYTF TGTGCCTGGAGCCAAAGGGAGGAAGGCTACACCTTC
TRBD1 TRBJ1-2 . TRBV27 CASSGTGEYGYTF TGTGCCAGCTCCGGGACAGGGGAATATGGCTACACCTTC
. TRBJ1-3 . TRBV5-1 CASSLVWQGSGNTIYF TGCGCCAGCAGCTTGGTCTGGCAGGGCTCTGGAAACACCATATATTTT
. TRBJ1-5 few TRBV28 CASSRQPSQPQHF TGTGCCAGCAGTCGACAGCCCTCTCAGCCCCAGCATTTT
. TRBJ1-2 . TRBV5-1 CASSLDGLPYGYTF TGCGCCAGCAGCTTGGACGGACTACCCTATGGCTACACCTTC
TRBD2 TRBJ2-1 . TRBV7-9 CASIRTSGNNEQFF TGTGCCAGCATCAGGACTAGCGGCAACAATGAGCAGTTCTTC
. TRBJ1-1 . TRBV9 CASSQGERAEAFF TGTGCCAGCAGCCAGGGAGAGCGGGCTGAAGCTTTCTTT
. TRBJ1-6 . TRBV19 CASSTDIDSPLHF TGTGCCAGTAGTACAGACATAGATTCACCCCTCCACTTT
TRBD1 TRBJ1-6 . TRBV27 CASSGQEGSPLHF TGTGCCAGCAGCGGACAGGAGGGATCACCCCTCCACTTT
. TRBJ1-2 . TRBV7-9 CASSEITVYGYTF TGTGCCAGCAGCGAGATTACAGTCTATGGCTACACCTTC
. TRBJ2-1 . TRBV20-1 CSASGRTEESTSSYNEQFF TGCAGTGCTAGTGGTCGGACAGAAGAAAGTACGAGCTCCTACAATGAGCAGTTCTTC
TRBD2 TRBJ2-5 . TRBV4-1 CASSQGTSPLAQYF TGCGCCAGCAGCCAAGGGACTAGCCCACTGGCCCAGTACTTC
. TRBJ1-6 . TRBV18 CASSPPGAQENSPLHF TGTGCCAGCTCACCACCGGGGGCGCAGGAGAATTCACCCCTCCACTTT
. TRBJ2-4 . TRBV2 CASSEAIMTGEYF TGTGCCAGCAGTGAAGCGATTATGACAGGCGAGTACTTC
. TRBJ2-3 . TRBV7-9 CASSFPALGHTQYF TGTGCCAGCAGCTTCCCTGCTCTAGGTCATACGCAGTATTTT
. TRBJ1-6 few TRBV30 CAWRAPGAENSPLHF TGTGCCTGGAGGGCCCCAGGGGCTGAGAATTCACCCCTCCACTTT
. TRBJ1-6 . TRBV7-9 CASSLGGRGSSYNSPLHF TGTGCCAGCAGCTTAGGAGGTCGGGGAAGCTCCTATAATTCACCCCTCCACTTT
. TRBJ2-2 once TRBV7-2 CASSFGGTNTGELFF TGTGCCAGCAGCTTTGGTGGGACAAACACCGGGGAGCTGTTTTTT
. TRBJ1-2 . TRBV3-1/TRBV3-2 CASRYLNGYTF TGTGCCAGTCGGTATCTGAACGGCTACACCTTC
TRBD1 TRBJ1-5 . TRBV2 CASKGGQSNQPQHF TGTGCCAGCAAGGGGGGACAGAGCAATCAGCCCCAGCATTTT
. TRBJ1-4 . TRBV18 CASSPQGRVEKLFF TGTGCCAGCTCACCCCAGGGCAGGGTGGAAAAACTGTTTTTT
TRBD1 TRBJ2-1 . TRBV6-2/TRBV6-3 CASSRIRDSINEQFF TGTGCCAGCAGCCGAATACGGGACAGTATAAATGAGCAGTTCTTC
TRBD1 TRBJ2-5 . TRBV6-1 CASSELIWTGTGAQYF TGTGCCAGCAGTGAACTCATCTGGACAGGGACGGGGGCCCAGTACTTC
TRBD1 TRBJ2-7 . TRBV5-1 CASSSGTGFIRDEQYF TGCGCCAGCAGCTCCGGGACAGGGTTTATACGGGACGAGCAGTACTTC
TRBD1 TRBJ1-3 . TRBV5-1 CASSRGTGSGNTIYF TGCGCCAGCAGCCGGGGGACAGGCTCTGGAAACACCATATATTTT
TRBD2 TRBJ2-3 . TRBV5-1 CASSAGLAGGRDTQYF TGCGCCAGCAGCGCTGGACTAGCGGGAGGGAGAGATACGCAGTATTTT
TRBD2 TRBJ2-3 . TRBV6-5 CASSYGLAGADTQYF TGTGCCAGCAGTTATGGTCTAGCGGGAGCAGATACGCAGTATTTT
TRBD2 TRBJ2-3 . TRBV7-3 CASSPGGRTDTQYF TGTGCCAGCAGCCCGGGGGGTAGAACAGATACGCAGTATTTT
. TRBJ2-5 . TRBV7-2 CASSFLLLTQETQYF TGTGCCAGCAGCTTCCTACTACTCACTCAAGAGACCCAGTACTTC
TRBD1 TRBJ1-2 . TRBV10-3 CAISETGQGRGYTF TGTGCCATCAGTGAGACGGGACAGGGACGCGGCTACACCTTC
. TRBJ1-2 . TRBV7-9 CASSFPYRVNYGYTF TGTGCCAGCAGCTTCCCCTACAGGGTGAACTATGGCTACACCTTC
. TRBJ2-3 . TRBV29-1 CSGQEAPKDTQYF TGCAGCGGCCAGGAGGCCCCTAAGGATACGCAGTATTTT
. TRBJ2-3 . TRBV19 CASSTEGTDTQYF TGTGCCAGTAGTACGGAGGGCACAGATACGCAGTATTTT
TRBD1 TRBJ2-2 once TRBV29-1 CSGGTGSGIHGELFF TGCAGCGGGGGGACAGGGTCAGGTATTCACGGGGAGCTGTTTTTT
TRBD1 TRBJ1-5 few TRBV6-5 CASNPDRAINQPQHF TGTGCCAGCAACCCGGACAGGGCCATCAATCAGCCCCAGCATTTT
TRBD2 TRBJ2-7 . TRBV9 CASSVDGGGTYEQYF TGTGCCAGCAGCGTAGATGGGGGAGGGACTTACGAGCAGTACTTC
. TRBJ2-1 . TRBV28 CASSLGLTTYNEQFF TGTGCCAGCAGTTTAGGATTGACGACATACAATGAGCAGTTCTTC
. TRBJ1-1 . TRBV6-6 CASRWEGEAFF TGTGCCAGCAGGTGGGAGGGTGAAGCTTTCTTT
. TRBJ2-7 . TRBV23-1 CASSQSGPQGRYEQYF TGCGCCAGCAGTCAATCCGGTCCCCAGGGGCGATACGAGCAGTACTTC
. TRBJ2-6 once TRBV19 CASRQSSGANVLTF TGTGCCAGTCGACAGAGCTCTGGGGCCAACGTCCTGACTTTC
TRBD1 TRBJ1-6 few TRBV5-5 CASSLAGTGHNSPLHF TGTGCCAGCAGCTTGGCCGGGACAGGTCACAATTCACCCCTCCACTTT
. TRBJ1-4 . TRBV19 CASSSKAGGADEKLFF TGTGCCAGTAGTTCAAAAGCTGGGGGCGCGGATGAAAAACTGTTTTTT
. TRBJ1-1 . TRBV6-5 CASSRVGGNTEAFF TGTGCCAGCAGTCGCGTGGGAGGAAACACTGAAGCTTTCTTT
TRBD1 TRBJ2-5 . TRBV6-1 CASSERQGGQETQYF TGTGCCAGCAGTGAACGACAGGGCGGCCAAGAGACCCAGTACTTC
. TRBJ1-2 . TRBV6-4 CASSRGPGSGYTF TGTGCCAGCAGCCGAGGACCCGGGAGTGGCTACACCTTC
. TRBJ2-2 once TRBV29-1 CSVEEQSRNTGELFF TGCAGCGTTGAAGAACAGAGTCGGAACACCGGGGAGCTGTTTTTT
TRBD1 TRBJ2-1 . TRBV24-1 CATSAPTGSSYNEQFF TGTGCCACCAGTGCCCCGACAGGGAGCTCCTACAATGAGCAGTTCTTC
TRBD1 TRBJ1-4 . TRBV7-9 CASSPPRGRDEKLFF TGTGCCAGCAGCCCGCCCAGGGGGCGCGATGAAAAACTGTTTTTT